The present entry profiles one T cell receptor (beta chain) with its context. This sample is drawn from a study of blood T cell repertoires in COVID-19. The overall study: Whether acute or convalescent, the COVID-19 samples came from the United States, Italy and Spain.

This CDR3 spans 16 amino acids. With 3 bases removed from V and 4 bases from J, the gap between germline ends came to 17 bases. CDR1 is LNHDA, CDR2 SQIVND, per germline (reference sequence). Per the original data handling: For nucleated cells, counts were estimated from reference gene primer amplification. Sequencing was performed with immunoSEQ multiplex PCR; in TCRdb, only in-frame clones are kept and a portion is missing. Clone size and the V and J calls come from that table; the DNA yielded D and trimming. The table has 180,000 or so clones, 80% to 90% seen once. The rearrangement joins TRBV19 to TRBJ2-3; tentative D call: TRBD2 (6 bases). The sequenced material came from peripheral blood. The origin of this receptor is a man aged 55 to 70 with acute or convalescent COVID-19. For the CDR3, the DNA is TGTGCCAGTAGTATTAGGGATCGGGAGCTTGCAGATACGCAGTATTTT. The encoded protein is CASSIRDRELADTQYF.